This T cell receptor (beta chain) was observed in a study of beta chain features in type 1 diabetes. Looking at the study overall: The study found patients and healthy donors alike in age, gender and cell yields. The study, taken as a whole, reports: The naive, central memory and Treg TCRB repertoires of patients appeared to be more similar to one another than those of healthy donors.

V dropped 6 bases and J dropped 4; count of bases not matched to a gene: 10. Germline V CDR1 and CDR2: SQVTM, ANQGSEA. There are 14 residues in the CDR3. As every portion of the isolated RNA was reverse transcribed, the sequencing read expressed TCRB transcripts. The assay was immunoSEQ multiplex PCR, and TCRdb's table has in-frame clones only and misses some. The sample carries roughly 350,000 clones, 11% recorded once. This clone was seen more than once but under ten times. Its antigen is unidentified. V usage is TRBV29-1 and J usage is TRBJ1-2; TRBD1 matches 8 bases. The clonotype originates from a young woman in good health. The sample was naive CD4+ T cells from blood. The CDR3 sequence: CSVAPGTGGYGYTF. The CDR3 region has the DNA TGCAGCGTCGCCCCCGGGACAGGCGGCTATGGCTACACCTTC.